The rows below give T cell receptor beta chains drawn from one sample of a study of shared clonotypes between healthy human individuals. Sequencing was performed with immunoSEQ multiplex PCR; in TCRdb, only in-frame clones are kept and a portion is missing. Counted here are 630,000 or so clones, 98% occurring once; the ten biggest clones make up approximately 0.33%. Input material: naive CD8+ T cells sorted from blood. The source of these receptors is a man under 40 in good health. The CDR3 runs from the conserved cysteine through the conserved F or W. A D gene is named only where the DNA matches it firmly. Clone size is given for some rows only: seen once, a few or many times, or a class if the clone is expanded.

TRBJ1-4,TRBV27,once,NA,TGTGCCAGCAGCCCGGTGGGGGATGAAAAACTGTTTTTT,CASSPVGDEKLFF
TRBJ1-1,TRBV14,once,NA,TGTGCCAGCAGCCAAGGTCAGGGGTTCAAGGGGACTGAAGCTTTCTTT,CASSQGQGFKGTEAFF
TRBJ1-2,TRBV5-4,NA,TRBD1,TGTGCCAGCAGCTCACAGGGGTCCTATGGCTACACCTTC,CASSSQGSYGYTF
TRBJ2-1,TRBV29-1,NA,TRBD1,TGCAGCGCCTACGGGACAGTAAGTAATGAGCAGTTCTTC,CSAYGTVSNEQFF
TRBJ2-7,TRBV4-1,NA,NA,TGCGCCAGCAGCCAAGAAAATACAGGGAGCTATTACGAGCAGTACTTC,CASSQENTGSYYEQYF
TRBJ2-1,TRBV6-1,NA,NA,TGTGCCAGCAGTGAAGGGGCTAGCTCCTACAATGAGCAGTTCTTC,CASSEGASSYNEQFF
TRBJ2-4,TRBV19,once,TRBD1,TGTGCCAGTAGTATAAGGACAGGTCTAGCCAAAAACATTCAGTACTTC,CASSIRTGLAKNIQYF
TRBJ1-5,TRBV5-6,NA,NA,TGTGCCAGCAGCTCTCGGGGGCAGGGAATCGGAAATCAGCCCCAGCATTTT,CASSSRGQGIGNQPQHF
TRBJ2-2,TRBV7-3,NA,TRBD1,TGTGCCAGCAGCTTCTCAGGGGGCAGTATGTGGAGATCCGGGGAGCTGTTTTTT,CASSFSGGSMWRSGELFF
TRBJ2-3,TRBV27,NA,NA,TGTGCCAGCAGTGCTAGTCCCTCGGTCCTTACGCAGTATTTT,CASSASPSVLTQYF
TRBJ2-1,TRBV2,NA,TRBD1,TGTGCCACCCCCGGGACAGGCAATGAGCAGTTCTTC,CATPGTGNEQFF
TRBJ2-7,TRBV29-1,NA,NA,TGCAGCGTTGAAAGACGGAGCTACGAGCAGTACTTC,CSVERRSYEQYF
TRBJ1-1,TRBV7-9,NA,TRBD1,TGTGCCAGCAGCTTAGTAGGGGGGACAGTCAGCACTGAAGCTTTCTTT,CASSLVGGTVSTEAFF
TRBJ2-1,TRBV27,NA,NA,TGTGCCAGCAGTTTTTCCCTCGCACCATACAATGAGCAGTTCTTC,CASSFSLAPYNEQFF
TRBJ2-7,TRBV5-6,once,NA,TGTGCCAGCAGCGTTTTATCAGGGGAGCAGTACTTC,CASSVLSGEQYF
TRBJ2-4,TRBV15,once,NA,TGTGCCACCAGCAGAGATCGGGCAAAAAACATTCAGTACTTC,CATSRDRAKNIQYF
TRBJ2-3,TRBV27,once,TRBD2,TGTGCCAGCAGCCCGAGGGCGGGAGGAAGCACAGATACGCAGTATTTT,CASSPRAGGSTDTQYF
TRBJ1-2,TRBV15,NA,TRBD1,TGTGCCACCAGCAGAAAACCTGGCGAAAACCTTCCGGGACAGGGGGCCGGCTATGGCTACACCTTC,CATSRKPGENLPGQGAGYGYTF
TRBJ2-7,TRBV7-9,NA,TRBD1,TGTGCCAGCAGCTTACCCCCGGGACAGACCTACGAGCAGTACTTC,CASSLPPGQTYEQYF
TRBJ1-4,TRBV23-1,NA,NA,TGCGCCAGCAGTCCAATCAAGGAGGGGGTGCGAGAAAAACTGTTTTTT,CASSPIKEGVREKLFF
TRBJ2-3,TRBV28,NA,TRBD2,TGTGCCAGCAACGCTAGCGGGAGTAAGGTAGATACGCAGTATTTT,CASNASGSKVDTQYF
TRBJ2-5,TRBV7-2,NA,NA,TGTGCCAGCAGCCCGGCGGAGAGGGGGGAGACCCAGTACTTC,CASSPAERGETQYF
TRBJ1-2,TRBV27,NA,NA,TGTGCCAGCAGTTTATCGTACAGATATGGCTACACCTTC,CASSLSYRYGYTF
TRBJ2-5,TRBV5-1,NA,TRBD2,TGCGCCAGCAGCTCCCCTAGCGGAGAGACCCAGTACTTC,CASSSPSGETQYF